This TCR beta chain was documented in a study of T cell responses to AZD1222 COVID-19 vaccine. With regard to this clone: Antigen unknown.

Germline assignment: CDR1 MNHEY and CDR2 SMNVEV (reference sequence). CDR3 size: 15 residues. V lost 5 bases and J lost 3; bases outside the gene matches: 6. Clones were read by immunoSEQ multiplex PCR, and TCRdb kept only the in-frame ones, dropping some. The sample includes approximately 140,000 clones, approximately 90% of them seen just once. General study results and limits: Clonal diversity may have been underestimated, and the donors were mostly white British, with more females than males. Close to half of spike-specific TCRs reportedly recognize unmutated variant regions. Without day 14 samples, only post-peak T cell repertoires were studied. Spike was spanned by vaccine-associated CD4 TCRs, with dominance at 160-218 and 743-854.

V gene TRBV27 combines with J gene TRBJ2-7; 11 positions agree with TRBD2. The sequencing used peripheral blood, collected 28 days after the second AZD1222 dose. The clonotype comes from an adult who received the AZD1222 COVID-19 vaccine. CDR3 in amino acids: CASSPGTSGIYEQYF. The CDR3 DNA is TGTGCCAGCAGTCCAGGGACTAGCGGAATCTACGAGCAGTACTTC.